There are a few counts of the clone carrying this T cell receptor (beta chain). The target antigen is unknown. Expressed TCRB transcripts were sequenced after all isolated RNA was converted to cDNA. Measured with immunoSEQ multiplex PCR; TCRdb has only the in-frame clones, and not every one. The sample includes 680,000 or so clones, 15% of them seen just once. Per donor, one heparinised blood draw averaged approximately 120 mL. This sample is drawn from a study of beta chain features in type 1 diabetes. Findings and limits, study-wide: TCRB CDR3 length was moderately but significantly reduced in all four CD4+ subsets of Type 1 diabetes patients. Across patients, naive, central memory and Treg TCRB repertoires exhibited apparently greater similarity than was observed across healthy donors.

Germline-derived CDR1 and CDR2 are LGHNA and YSLEER. The V gene end was trimmed by 0 bases and the J gene end by 3 bases; junction bases not matched to a gene: 11. The CDR3 is 20 amino acids. The chain employs TRBV4-3 and TRBJ2-1, with 13 positions matching TRBD2. The sample was naive CD4+ T cells from blood. This receptor was identified in a man aged 18 to 35 in good health. CDR3: CASSQDHFVGLAGLYNEQFF. CDR3 DNA sequence: TGCGCCAGCAGCCAAGATCATTTTGTGGGACTAGCGGGACTCTACAATGAGCAGTTCTTC.